These 12 T cell receptor beta chains came from one sample sequenced in a study of CD8 T cells in Susac syndrome. The authors reverse transcribed roughly 0.5 to 1 ug RNA with random hexamers. TCRdb redid the calling of the immunoSEQ multiplex PCR reads with MiXCR, one entry per CDR3 protein. The sample carries some 65,000 distinct CDR3 sequences, 94% recorded once. The specimen sequenced was CD8+ T cells from PBMCs. The receptors stem from a human donor with multiple sclerosis.

The chain couples TRBV23-1 to TRBJ2-7; D unresolved. TRBV23-1 carries the ORF label, with uncertain function. The CDR3 runs to 16 residues. Between the trimmed V and J ends, which lost 0 bases and 3 bases, there was a span of 15 bases. The CDR3 DNA reads as TGCGCCAGCAGTCAATCTAGGAGCAGCCCCATCTACGAGCAGTACTTC. Amino acids: CASSQSRSSPIYEQYF.

This clonotype was picked up one time. This rearrangement joins TRBV10-3 to TRBJ2-7; a weak D match, TRBD2 (5 bases). The V and J ends lost 2 bases and 5 bases respectively, with 10 bases between them. This CDR3 comprises 13 residues. The V gene's germline CDR1 is ENHRY and CDR2 SYGVKD. CDR3 nucleotides: TGTGCCATCAGTGAGACCTGGGGAGACGAGCAGTACTTC. Protein: CAISETWGDEQYF.

The genes are TRBV7-3 and TRBJ2-1; 7 nucleotides align to TRBD2. The CDR3 consists of 13 residues. Germline CDR1 is SGHTA and CDR2 is FQGTGA. J was trimmed by 7 bases and V by 0 bases; bases with no gene match: 0. The chain's CDR3 is CASSLTGGNEQFF. The CDR3 region has the DNA TGTGCCAGCAGCTTAACGGGGGGGAATGAGCAGTTCTTC.

The chain links TRBV20-1 to TRBJ2-7; TRBD2 matches at 7 bases. The germline V gene encodes CDR1 DFQATT and CDR2 SNEGSKA (reference sequence). V was pared by 3 bases and J by 1 base, with 6 bases of the junction left unmatched. This CDR3 region has 14 residues. The CDR3 sequence is CSASAREWSYEQYF. CDR3 sequence (DNA): TGCAGTGCTAGTGCGCGGGAGTGGTCCTACGAGCAGTACTTC.

The chain employs TRBV20-1 and TRBJ2-1; 7 bases match TRBD2. The CDR3 length is 14 residues. CDR1 is DFQATT and CDR2 is SNEGSKA in the germline V gene (reference sequence). The trim removed 0 bases at V and 7 bases at J, leaving 6 bases unmatched. CDR3 sequence (DNA): TGCAGTGCTAGAGATGTACTAGCGCAAAATGAGCAGTTCTTC. Its protein is CSARDVLAQNEQFF.

The chain couples TRBV4-3 to TRBJ1-1; the D gene is possibly TRBD1 (5 bases). From germline, CDR1 is LGHNA and CDR2 YSLEER. The CDR3 totals 14 residues. Trimming removed 1 base from V and 6 bases from J, with 12 bases in between. In nucleotides, the CDR3 is TGCGCCAGCAGCCAAGCGGGGGTTAGCGCTGAAGCTTTCTTT. As protein: CASSQAGVSAEAFF.

The chain uses TRBV7-9 and TRBJ2-7; no clear D gene. V lost 3 bases and J lost 1, with 7 bases in between. The CDR3 runs 13 residues. Germline CDR1 is SEHNR and CDR2 is FQNEAQ (reference sequence). Here the CDR3 DNA reads TGTGCCAGCAGCTTCACAGATTCCTACGAGCAGTACTTC. Translating gives CASSFTDSYEQYF.

The rearrangement links TRBV5-1 to TRBJ1-1; TRBD1 agrees at 7 bases. The CDR3 is 14 residues long. Germline V lookup: CDR1 SGHRS, CDR2 YFSETQ. Losses at the gene ends were 4 bases for V and 4 bases for J; bases not matched to a gene: 7. The CDR3 DNA sequence: TGCGCCAGCAGCGACGGACAGGCCCGCACTGAAGCTTTCTTT. Its translation: CASSDGQARTEAFF. Full variable domain (remainder filled in from reference TRBV5-1 and TRBJ1-1): KAGVTQTPRYLIKTRGQQVTLSCSPISGHRSVSWYQQTPGQGLQFLFEYFSETQRNKGNFPGRFSGRQFSNSRSEMNVSTLELGDSALYLCASSDGQARTEAFFGQGTRLTVV.

CDR3 bases: TGTGCCAGCAGCCAAGCGGGGACACTTAACTACGAGCAGTACTTC. It is translated as CASSQAGTLNYEQYF. The chain employs TRBV14 and TRBJ2-7; TRBD1 is a possible D gene (6 bases). The length of the CDR3 is 15 residues. Germline V lookup: CDR1 SGHDN, CDR2 FVKESK. Trimming left V 1 base short and J 3 bases short, with 13 bases between.

The V and J genes are TRBV15 and TRBJ1-5; D unresolved. The V gene's germline CDR1 is LNHNV and CDR2 YYDKDF (reference sequence). Trimming stripped 1 base from V and 3 bases from J, with 7 bases between. This CDR3 spans 14 amino acids. The CDR3 here is CATSRVSANQPQHF. Here the CDR3 DNA reads TGTGCCACCAGCAGAGTTAGCGCCAATCAGCCCCAGCATTTT.

CDR3 sequence (DNA): TGTGCCAGCAGTTTATTGACATCACATCAGCCCCAGCATTTT. Its translation: CASSLLTSHQPQHF. The V and J genes are TRBV28 and TRBJ1-5, with D hard to call. V shed 1 base and J shed 5 bases, with 9 bases lying between them. Germline-derived CDR1 and CDR2 are MDHEN and SYDVKM. This CDR3 contains 14 residues. The whole variable domain, remainder taken from reference TRBV28 and TRBJ1-5, is DVKVTQSSRYLVKRTGEKVFLECVQDMDHENMFWYRQDPGLGLRLIYFSYDVKMKEKGDIPEGYSVSREKKERFSLILESASTNQTSMYLCASSLLTSHQPQHFGDGTRLSIL.

The chain links TRBV27 to TRBJ1-2; D ambiguous. The V gene's germline CDR1 is MNHEY and CDR2 SMNVEV (reference sequence). Trimming pared 8 bases from V and 3 bases from J, leaving 19 bases between. This CDR3 contains 15 residues. The chain's CDR3 is CASSTQVGVDYGYTF. The CDR3 DNA reads as TGTGCCAGCTCAACCCAGGTCGGGGTTGACTATGGCTACACCTTC.